The TCR beta chain under discussion was sequenced for a study of CD8 T cells in Susac syndrome. This CDR3 spans 13 amino acids. Germline V lookup: CDR1 KGHSH, CDR2 LQKENI. The V gene lost 0 bases and the J gene lost 12 bases, with 14 bases spanning the gap. Random hexamers served to reverse transcribe roughly 0.45 to 1 ug RNA. TCRdb passed the immunoSEQ multiplex PCR reads through MiXCR, listing each CDR3 protein once. The sample includes 150,000 or so distinct CDR3 sequences, over 95% seen only once; the top ten take approximately 0.15%. The TCR sequence derives from a human donor with multiple sclerosis. This chain joins TRBV18 and TRBJ1-1, with D tentatively TRBD1 (5 bases). The source material was CD8+ T cells from PBMCs. CDR3 amino acids: CASSPPGLPDTFF. CDR3 sequence (DNA): TGTGCCAGCTCACCACCAGGTCTTCCGGACACTTTCTTT. The full variable domain, with the rest looked up from reference TRBV18 and TRBJ1-1, is NAGVMQNPRHLVRRRGQEARLRCSPMKGHSHVYWYRQLPEEGLKFMVYLQKENIIDESGMPKERFSAEFPKEGPSILRIQQVVRGDSAAYFCASSPPGLPDTFFGQGTRLTVV.